The present entry profiles one T cell receptor beta chain with its context. This sample stems from a study of blood T cell repertoires in COVID-19. Libraries were prepared by immunoSEQ multiplex PCR; TCRdb keeps only in-frame clonotypes and omits some of them. The sample yields about 250,000 clones, around nine tenths seen once. Germline V gene data show CDR1 as SGHRS and CDR2 as YFSETQ. CDR3 size: 15 residues. The junction had 4 bases not matched to a gene; V was cut back by 2 bases and J by 1 base. Sequencing was carried out using peripheral blood. The receptor comes from a woman aged 55-70 years who had recovered from COVID-19. The chain has TRBV5-1 and TRBJ1-1, with 8 bases lining up with TRBD1. This CDR3 is CASSFNRGTNTEAFF. CDR3 in DNA: TGCGCCAGCAGCTTCAACAGGGGGACGAACACTGAAGCTTTCTTT.